This paragraph reports one T cell receptor (beta chain). The data stem from a study of blood T cell repertoires in COVID-19. The wider study: From T cells, B-cell-depleted T cells, or PBMCs came the material, which was cDNA or gDNA.

As originally analysed: From reference gene primer amplification, estimates of nucleated cell counts were derived. Profiling relied on immunoSEQ multiplex PCR, and the TCRdb table lists in-frame clones only, not all of them. V and J calls and clone size are as listed in that table; D and trimming were resolved from the DNA. Among around 140,000 clones listed, about 90% were seen once. Per the germline V gene, CDR1 is SQVTM and CDR2 is ANQGSEA. V shed 1 base, J shed 7 bases, and the junction held 5 bases outside the gene matches. CDR3 length: 14 residues. The chain couples TRBV29-1 to TRBJ1-2; 11 bases align to TRBD1. This sequence originates from a man in his fifties who had recovered from COVID-19. Sequenced input: peripheral blood. The CDR3 spells CSVEVGQGAGGYTF. The CDR3 DNA sequence: TGCAGCGTTGAAGTCGGACAGGGGGCGGGTGGCTACACCTTC.